This T cell receptor (beta chain) was found in a study of T cells in tuberculosis. TCRdb keeps only in-frame clones here, not all; method: immunoSEQ multiplex PCR. The repertoire consists of tens of thousands of clones, with just over 90% occurring once and the leading ten covering about 1.9%. Trimming left V 5 bases short and J 12 bases short, with 13 bases between. This CDR3 region has 11 residues. Per germline, CDR1 MNHEY and CDR2 SVGAGI. Thawed, overnight-rested PBMC were stained with GMM-loaded CD1B tetramer, viability dye and anti-CD3, then sorted. The lipid loaded on the CD1B tetramers was C32 glucose monomycolate from Rhodococcus equi.

The rearrangement links TRBV6-5 to TRBJ1-2; D is perhaps TRBD1 (6 bases). This TCR was sampled from an adult woman with latent tuberculosis. Sequencing used CD1b-GMM tetramer-negative cells sorted from PBMCs. In DNA form, the CDR3 reads TGTGCCAGCAGTATACAGGGTTCACACACCTTC. Its protein is CASSIQGSHTF.